This entry features one T cell receptor (beta chain) sequence. These data are taken from a study of blood T cell repertoires in COVID-19. The wider study: Sample material is recorded as cDNA or gDNA derived from T cells, B-cell-depleted T cells, or PBMCs.

CDR1 SGHRS and CDR2 YFSETQ come from the germline V gene. The CDR3 contains 13 residues. Trimming removed 4 bases from V and 7 bases from J, with 15 bases in between. Generated by immunoSEQ multiplex PCR, the TCRdb table keeps only in-frame clones and is missing some. The sample holds approximately 240,000 clones; 80% to 85% are singletons and the top ten take 4.5% to 6%. The chain employs TRBV5-1 and TRBJ2-7, with D perhaps matching TRBD2 (5 bases). This TCR was recovered from a woman aged 55-69 years who had recovered from COVID-19. The sample consisted of peripheral blood. Written as DNA, the CDR3 is TGCGCCAGCAGCCAAACTAGTCGTTCTGAGCAGTACTTC. Encoded protein: CASSQTSRSEQYF.